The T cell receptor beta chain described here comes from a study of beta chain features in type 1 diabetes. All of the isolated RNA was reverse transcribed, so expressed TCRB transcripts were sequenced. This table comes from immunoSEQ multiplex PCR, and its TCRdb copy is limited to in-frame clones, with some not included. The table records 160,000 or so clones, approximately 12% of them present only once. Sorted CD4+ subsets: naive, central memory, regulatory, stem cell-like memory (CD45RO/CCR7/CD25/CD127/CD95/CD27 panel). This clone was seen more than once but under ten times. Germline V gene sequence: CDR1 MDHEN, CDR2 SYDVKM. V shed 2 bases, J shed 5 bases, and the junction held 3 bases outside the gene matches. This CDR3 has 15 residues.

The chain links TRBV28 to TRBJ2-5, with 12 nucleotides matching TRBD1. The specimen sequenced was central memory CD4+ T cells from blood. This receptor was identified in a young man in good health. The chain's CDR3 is CASSLRDRGRETQYF. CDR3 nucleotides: TGTGCCAGCAGTTTAAGGGACAGGGGGCGTGAGACCCAGTACTTC. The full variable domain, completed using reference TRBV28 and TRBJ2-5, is DVKVTQSSRYLVKRTGEKVFLECVQDMDHENMFWYRQDPGLGLRLIYFSYDVKMKEKGDIPEGYSVSREKKERFSLILESASTNQTSMYLCASSLRDRGRETQYFGPGTRLLVL.